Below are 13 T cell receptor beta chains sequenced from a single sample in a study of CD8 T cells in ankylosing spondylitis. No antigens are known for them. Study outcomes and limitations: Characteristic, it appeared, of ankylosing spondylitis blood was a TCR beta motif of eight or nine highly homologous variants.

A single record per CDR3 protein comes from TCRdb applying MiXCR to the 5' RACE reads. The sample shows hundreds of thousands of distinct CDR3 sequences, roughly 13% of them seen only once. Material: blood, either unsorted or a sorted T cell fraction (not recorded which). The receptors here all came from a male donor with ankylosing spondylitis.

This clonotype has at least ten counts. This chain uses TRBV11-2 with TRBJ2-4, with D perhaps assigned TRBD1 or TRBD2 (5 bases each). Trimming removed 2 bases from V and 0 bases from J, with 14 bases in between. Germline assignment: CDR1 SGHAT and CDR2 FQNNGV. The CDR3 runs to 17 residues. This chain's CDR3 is CASSLWDASIAKNIQYF. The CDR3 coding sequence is TGTGCCAGCAGCTTATGGGACGCCTCAATAGCCAAAAACATTCAGTACTTC.

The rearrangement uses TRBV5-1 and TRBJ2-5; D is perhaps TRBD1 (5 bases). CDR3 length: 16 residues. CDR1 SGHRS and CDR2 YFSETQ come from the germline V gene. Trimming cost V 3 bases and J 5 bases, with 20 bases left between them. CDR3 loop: CASSYAQDKSGETQYF. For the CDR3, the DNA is TGCGCCAGCAGCTATGCCCAGGACAAGTCCGGGGAGACCCAGTACTTC.

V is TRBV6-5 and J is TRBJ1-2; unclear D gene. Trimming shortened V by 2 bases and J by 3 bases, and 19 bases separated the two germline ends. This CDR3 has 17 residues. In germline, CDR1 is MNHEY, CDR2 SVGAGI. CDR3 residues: CASSYPAPWREDYGYTF. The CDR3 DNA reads TGTGCCAGCAGTTACCCCGCTCCTTGGAGGGAAGACTATGGCTACACCTTC.

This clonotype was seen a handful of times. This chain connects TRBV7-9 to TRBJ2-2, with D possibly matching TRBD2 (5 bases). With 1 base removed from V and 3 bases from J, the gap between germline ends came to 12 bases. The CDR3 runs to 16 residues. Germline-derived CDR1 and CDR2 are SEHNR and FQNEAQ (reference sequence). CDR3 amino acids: CASSLVPVEDTGELFF. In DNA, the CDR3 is TGTGCCAGCAGCTTAGTTCCGGTGGAGGACACCGGGGAGCTGTTTTTT.

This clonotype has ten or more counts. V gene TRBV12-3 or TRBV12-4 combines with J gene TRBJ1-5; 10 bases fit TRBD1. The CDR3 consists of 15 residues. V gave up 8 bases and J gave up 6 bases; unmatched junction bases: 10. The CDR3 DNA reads TGTGCCAGCGGATTCGGGACAGGGGATGGTCAGCCCCAGCATTTT. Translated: CASGFGTGDGQPQHF.

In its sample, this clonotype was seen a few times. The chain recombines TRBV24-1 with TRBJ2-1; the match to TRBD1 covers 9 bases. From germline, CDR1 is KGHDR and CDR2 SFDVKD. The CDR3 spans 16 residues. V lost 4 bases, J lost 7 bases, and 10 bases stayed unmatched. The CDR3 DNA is TGTGCCACCAGTGACCGATTACAGGGGGCTGGAAATGAGCAGTTCTTC. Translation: CATSDRLQGAGNEQFF.

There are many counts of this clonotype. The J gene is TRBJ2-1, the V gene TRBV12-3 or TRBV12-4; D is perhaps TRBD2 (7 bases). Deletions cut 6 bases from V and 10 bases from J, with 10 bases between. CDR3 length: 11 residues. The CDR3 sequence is CASRRGPEQFF. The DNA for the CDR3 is TGTGCCAGCAGGCGGGGGCCCGAGCAGTTCTTC.

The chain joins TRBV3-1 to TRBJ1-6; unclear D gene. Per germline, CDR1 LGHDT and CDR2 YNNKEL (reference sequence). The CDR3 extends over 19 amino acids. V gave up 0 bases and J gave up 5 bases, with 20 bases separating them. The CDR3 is CASSQEYWGGIYDNSPLHF. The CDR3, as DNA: TGTGCCAGCAGCCAAGAGTACTGGGGTGGGATTTATGATAATTCACCCCTCCACTTT.

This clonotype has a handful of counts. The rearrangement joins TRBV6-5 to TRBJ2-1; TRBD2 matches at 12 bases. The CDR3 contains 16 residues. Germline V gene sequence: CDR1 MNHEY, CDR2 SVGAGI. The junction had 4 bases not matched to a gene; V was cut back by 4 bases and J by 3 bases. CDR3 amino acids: CASSSRLAGVYNEQFF. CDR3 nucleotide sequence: TGTGCCAGCAGTTCCAGACTAGCGGGAGTCTACAATGAGCAGTTCTTC.

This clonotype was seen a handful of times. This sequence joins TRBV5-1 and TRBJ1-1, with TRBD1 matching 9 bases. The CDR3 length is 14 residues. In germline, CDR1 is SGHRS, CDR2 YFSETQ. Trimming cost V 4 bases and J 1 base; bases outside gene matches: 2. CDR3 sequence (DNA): TGCGCCAGCAGCGGGACAGGGACGAACACTGAAGCTTTCTTT. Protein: CASSGTGTNTEAFF.

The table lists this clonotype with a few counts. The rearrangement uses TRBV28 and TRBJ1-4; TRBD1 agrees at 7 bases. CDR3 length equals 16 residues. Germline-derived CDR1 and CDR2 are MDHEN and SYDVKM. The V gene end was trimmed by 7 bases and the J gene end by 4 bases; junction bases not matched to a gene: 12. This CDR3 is CASTSSWGQINEKLFF. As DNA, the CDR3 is TGTGCCAGCACCTCTTCCTGGGGACAGATTAATGAAAAACTGTTTTTT.

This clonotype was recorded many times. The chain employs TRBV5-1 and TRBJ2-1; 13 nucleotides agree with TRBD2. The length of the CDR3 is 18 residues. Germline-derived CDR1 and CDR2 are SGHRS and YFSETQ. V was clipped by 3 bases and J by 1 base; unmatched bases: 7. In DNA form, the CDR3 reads TGCGCCAGCAGCTCCGGGACTAGCGGGATAGGGTCCTACAATGAGCAGTTCTTC. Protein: CASSSGTSGIGSYNEQFF.

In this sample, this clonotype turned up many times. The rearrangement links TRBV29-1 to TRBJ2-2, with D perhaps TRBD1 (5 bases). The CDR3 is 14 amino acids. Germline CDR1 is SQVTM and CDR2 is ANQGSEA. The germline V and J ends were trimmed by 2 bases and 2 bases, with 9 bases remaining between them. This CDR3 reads CSVEWGLNTGELFF. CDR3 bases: TGCAGCGTTGAATGGGGCCTTAACACCGGGGAGCTGTTTTTT.